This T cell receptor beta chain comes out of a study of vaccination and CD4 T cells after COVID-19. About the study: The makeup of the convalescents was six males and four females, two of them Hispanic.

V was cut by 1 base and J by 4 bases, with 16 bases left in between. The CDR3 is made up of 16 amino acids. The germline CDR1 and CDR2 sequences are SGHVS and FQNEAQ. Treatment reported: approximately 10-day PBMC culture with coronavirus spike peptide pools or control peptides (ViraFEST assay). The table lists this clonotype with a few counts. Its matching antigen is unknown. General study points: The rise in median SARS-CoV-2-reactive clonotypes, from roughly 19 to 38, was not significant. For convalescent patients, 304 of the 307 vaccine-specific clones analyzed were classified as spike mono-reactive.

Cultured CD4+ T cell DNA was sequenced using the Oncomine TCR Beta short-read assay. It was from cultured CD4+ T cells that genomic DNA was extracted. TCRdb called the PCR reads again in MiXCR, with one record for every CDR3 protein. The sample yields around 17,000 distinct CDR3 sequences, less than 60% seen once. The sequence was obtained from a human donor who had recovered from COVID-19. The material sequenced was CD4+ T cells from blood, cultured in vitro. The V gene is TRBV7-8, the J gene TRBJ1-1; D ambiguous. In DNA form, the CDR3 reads TGTGCCAGCAGCTTAGTAAGGGTAAATGGGTTCACTGAAGCTTTCTTT. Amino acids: CASSLVRVNGFTEAFF.